Following are 25 T cell receptor beta chains from one sample sequenced in a study of shared clonotypes between healthy human individuals. Cells designated naive CD8 were CD45RO-negative and were positively selected for CCR7, with terminally differentiated effector memory CD45RA+ cells excluded. Clones were read by immunoSEQ multiplex PCR, and TCRdb kept only the in-frame ones, dropping some. The sample holds over 2,000,000 clones; about 93% are singletons and the top ten take approximately 1.7%. Source material: naive CD8+ T cells from PBMCs. The source of these receptors is a man aged 18-30 years in good health. Some clones in this sample may be carry-over from other donors' samples.

In its sample, this clone was seen once. The J gene is TRBJ2-7, the V gene TRBV4-1, with 9 positions matching TRBD2. The CDR3 is made up of 16 amino acids. Germline CDR1 and CDR2: MGHRA and YSYEKL. The junction had 8 bases not matched to a gene; V was cut back by 3 bases and J by 2 bases. DNA for the CDR3: TGCGCCAGCAGCCACCAAACGCGGGAGGGCCCCTACGAGCAGTACTTC. This translates into CASSHQTREGPYEQYF.

V and J are TRBV28 and TRBJ2-2; 8 positions match TRBD1. Germline CDR1 is MDHEN and CDR2 is SYDVKM. J gave up 5 bases and V 1 base, and 6 bases lay outside the gene matches. This CDR3 comprises 16 residues. CDR3: CASSLSRTGRTGELFF. The CDR3 DNA is TGTGCCAGCAGTTTATCCCGGACAGGGCGGACCGGGGAGCTGTTTTTT.

The V gene is TRBV10-2, the J gene TRBJ2-1, with D perhaps matching TRBD2 (5 bases). Per the germline V gene, CDR1 is WSHSY and CDR2 is SAAADI. V lost 6 bases and J 12 bases, leaving 15 bases between the germline ends. The CDR3 has 12 residues. The CDR3 protein is CASSDWGEGQFF. CDR3 DNA: TGCGCCAGCAGCGACTGGGGAGAGGGGCAGTTCTTC.

The gene calls are TRBV19 and TRBJ2-1; D possibly corresponds to TRBD1 (5 bases). Germline V gene data show CDR1 as LNHDA and CDR2 as SQIVND (reference sequence). CDR3 length: 15 residues. Deletions cut 7 bases from V and 4 bases from J, with 17 bases between. The CDR3 loop reads CASTKGVGVYNEQFF. DNA for the CDR3: TGTGCCAGTACCAAAGGGGTAGGGGTATACAATGAGCAGTTCTTC.

This chain joins TRBV28 and TRBJ2-3; D remains unclear. The CDR3 is 17 residues long. Germline values: CDR1 MDHEN, CDR2 SYDVKM. Trimming stripped 5 bases from V and 2 bases from J, with 20 bases between. The CDR3 spells CASSLSSRQLYTDTQYF. CDR3 DNA sequence: TGTGCCAGCAGTCTTTCAAGCCGACAATTATACACAGATACGCAGTATTTT. Based on the CDR3 plus reference TRBV28 and TRBJ2-3, the full variable domain is DVKVTQSSRYLVKRTGEKVFLECVQDMDHENMFWYRQDPGLGLRLIYFSYDVKMKEKGDIPEGYSVSREKKERFSLILESASTNQTSMYLCASSLSSRQLYTDTQYFGPGTRLTVL.

This chain links TRBV28 with TRBJ1-3; TRBD1 matches at 7 bases. The CDR3 covers 17 residues. The V and J ends lost 10 bases and 0 bases, in that order; junction bases with no gene match: 15. CDR1 is MDHEN, CDR2 SYDVKM, per germline. Here the CDR3 reads CATAGSPRDSSGNTIYF. CDR3 sequence (DNA): TGTGCCACCGCGGGCAGCCCTCGGGACAGCTCTGGAAACACCATATATTTT.

The chain is built from TRBV15 and TRBJ2-1; D gene unclear. CDR1 and CDR2 from the germline V gene are LNHNV and YYDKDF (reference sequence). The CDR3 is made up of 15 amino acids. With 2 bases removed from V and 0 bases from J, the gap between germline ends came to 8 bases. The CDR3 DNA sequence: TGTGCCACCAGCAGACGAAGTAGCTCCTACAATGAGCAGTTCTTC. This sequence encodes CATSRRSSSYNEQFF.

This clone was observed a few times. The V gene is TRBV19, the J gene TRBJ1-5, with D unresolved. Germline values: CDR1 LNHDA, CDR2 SQIVND (reference sequence). This CDR3 region has 12 residues. For the CDR3, the DNA is TGTGCGACGGCAGTTACAAATCAGCCCCAGCATTTT. It is translated as CATAVTNQPQHF.

CDR3 in amino acids: CASSLFGGQSYEQYF. As DNA, the CDR3 is TGTGCCAGCAGTTTATTCGGGGGCCAATCCTACGAGCAGTACTTC. This chain connects TRBV28 to TRBJ2-7; D tentatively fits TRBD1 or TRBD2 (6 bases each). Germline CDR1 is MDHEN and CDR2 is SYDVKM. This CDR3 spans 15 amino acids. The V end was cut by 1 base, the J end by 1 base, with 11 bases between.

The chain uses TRBV6-6 and TRBJ2-1, with D hard to call. The CDR3 consists of 14 residues. Germline V gene sequence: CDR1 MNHNY, CDR2 SVGAGI (reference sequence). V shed 2 bases and J shed 5 bases, with 10 bases lying between them. DNA of the CDR3: TGTGCCAGCAGTTACCGGCCAAACGACAATGAGCAGTTCTTC. Translation: CASSYRPNDNEQFF.

The J gene is TRBJ2-5, the V gene TRBV28; D is unresolved. The CDR3 extends over 11 amino acids. Germline V gene lookup returns CDR1 MDHEN and CDR2 SYDVKM. Trimming removed 6 bases from V and 7 bases from J, with 9 bases in between. The CDR3 nucleotides read TGTGCCAGCAGCCCTAAGGGGACCCAGTACTTC. Protein: CASSPKGTQYF.

The chain links TRBV4-1 to TRBJ2-7, with D hard to call. V lost 4 bases to trimming and J lost 3 bases, with 7 bases between them. CDR1 is MGHRA, CDR2 YSYEKL, per germline. The CDR3 is made up of 12 amino acids. The CDR3 loop is CASSRWDYEQYF. The CDR3 bases are TGCGCCAGCAGCCGTTGGGACTACGAGCAGTACTTC.

The table lists this clone with a count of one. The V call is TRBV28, the J call TRBJ2-5, with TRBD1 as a possible D gene (6 bases). V was trimmed by 3 bases and J by 7 bases, leaving 15 bases between them. In germline, CDR1 is MDHEN, CDR2 SYDVKM. The CDR3 sequence is 14 residues long. CDR3 bases: TGTGCCAGCAGTTTCCCAGGGGAAGGAGTGACCCAGTACTTC. Its translation: CASSFPGEGVTQYF.

The chain combines TRBV28 with TRBJ2-1; 9 nucleotides agree with TRBD2. J was trimmed by 0 bases and V by 2 bases; bases with no gene match: 14. Germline V gene sequence: CDR1 MDHEN, CDR2 SYDVKM. The CDR3 runs 20 residues. CDR3 residues: CASSLSRSGRTLSSYNEQFF. DNA for the CDR3: TGTGCCAGCAGTTTAAGTAGGAGCGGGAGGACCTTGAGCTCCTACAATGAGCAGTTCTTC.

The rearrangement uses TRBV13 and TRBJ2-7, with 10 nucleotides matching TRBD2. The CDR3 spans 14 residues. Germline CDR1 is PRHDT and CDR2 is FYEKMQ (reference sequence). With V trimmed by 5 bases and J by 5 bases, 6 bases remained unmatched. For the CDR3, the DNA is TGTGCCAGCAGCCAGGGGACTAGCGCCGACGAGCAGTACTTC. This translates into CASSQGTSADEQYF.

The J gene is TRBJ2-7, the V gene TRBV9, with TRBD1 matching over 9 bases. The V segment lost 4 bases and the J segment 4 bases; nucleotides outside the gene matches: 15. CDR1 SGDLS and CDR2 YYNGEE come from the germline V gene. The CDR3 spans 17 residues. CDR3 in amino acids: CASSPEGQGGTPYEQYF. The CDR3, as DNA: TGTGCCAGCAGCCCCGAGGGACAGGGAGGGACCCCGTACGAGCAGTACTTC.

Regarding this clone: In the same sample, other DNA sequences code for this CDR3. The J gene is TRBJ2-1, the V gene TRBV7-8, with 9 bases matching TRBD1. V gave up 4 bases and J gave up 7 bases; unmatched junction bases: 2. Germline assignment: CDR1 SGHVS and CDR2 FQNEAQ. The CDR3 has 13 residues. CDR3 amino acids: CASSSGQGNEQFF. Here the CDR3 DNA reads TGTGCCAGCAGCTCGGGACAGGGAAATGAGCAGTTCTTC. The full variable domain, completed using reference TRBV7-8 and TRBJ2-1, is GAGVSQSPRYKVAKRGQDVALRCDPISGHVSLFWYQQALGQGPEFLTYFQNEAQLDKSGLPSDRFFAERPEGSVSTLKIQRTQQEDSAVYLCASSSGQGNEQFFGPGTRLTVL.

The gene calls are TRBV15 and TRBJ1-1; D gene ambiguous. Trimming shortened V by 6 bases and J by 6 bases, and 14 bases separated the two germline ends. Germline V gene data show CDR1 as LNHNV and CDR2 as YYDKDF (reference sequence). The CDR3 contains 13 residues. CDR3 sequence: CATRTKSGAEAFF. In nucleotides, the CDR3 is TGTGCCACCAGAACGAAAAGCGGGGCTGAAGCTTTCTTT.

V gene TRBV25-1 combines with J gene TRBJ1-5; D remains ambiguous. This CDR3 contains 17 residues. The germline V and J ends were trimmed by 8 bases and 4 bases, with 24 bases remaining between them. Germline V gene lookup returns CDR1 MGHDK and CDR2 SYGVNS. DNA of the CDR3: TGTGCCAGCCCCAATTCACCGGGCCCCGGTCGAAATCAGCCCCAGCATTTT. This sequence encodes CASPNSPGPGRNQPQHF.

V is TRBV11-2 and J is TRBJ2-7; D may be TRBD1 (5 bases). The CDR3 loop spans 16 amino acids. V shed 6 bases and J shed 2 bases, with 20 bases lying between them. Germline CDR1 reads SGHAT; CDR2 reads FQNNGV. The CDR3 protein is CASRLPDSVEPYEQYF. The CDR3 DNA follows: TGTGCCAGCAGGCTTCCCGACAGCGTTGAACCCTACGAGCAGTACTTC.

The J gene is TRBJ2-3, the V gene TRBV2, with D unresolved. The CDR3 is 12 residues long. V lost 5 bases and J 6 bases, leaving 9 bases between the germline ends. The germline V gene has CDR1 SNHLY and CDR2 FYNNEI. In DNA form, the CDR3 reads TGTGCCAGCAGTTCTAGTTTCGATACGCAGTATTTT. Its protein is CASSSSFDTQYF. Supplemented by reference TRBV2 and TRBJ2-3, the full variable domain reads EPEVTQTPSHQVTQMGQEVILRCVPISNHLYFYWYRQILGQKVEFLVSFYNNEISEKSEIFDDQFSVERPDGSNFTLKIRSTKLEDSAMYFCASSSSFDTQYFGPGTRLTVL.

The chain has TRBV7-8 and TRBJ2-7, with 11 bases lining up with TRBD2. This CDR3 contains 16 residues. Losses at the gene ends were 5 bases for V and 3 bases for J; bases not matched to a gene: 9. Looked up from germline, CDR1 is SGHVS and CDR2 is FQNEAQ. The CDR3 protein is CASSPVAGGPLYEQYF. Written as DNA, the CDR3 is TGTGCCAGCAGCCCCGTAGCGGGAGGGCCCCTCTACGAGCAGTACTTC.

The rearrangement links TRBV11-2 to TRBJ1-1; D is ambiguous. The CDR3 is 13 amino acids. The V gene lost 5 bases and the J gene lost 4 bases, with 11 bases spanning the gap. CDR1 is SGHAT, CDR2 FQNNGV, per germline. The CDR3 is CASSPVVGTEAFF. The CDR3 DNA sequence: TGTGCCAGCAGCCCGGTTGTGGGCACTGAAGCTTTCTTT. Filled out from reference TRBV11-2 and TRBJ1-1, the complete variable domain reads EAGVAQSPRYKIIEKRQSVAFWCNPISGHATLYWYQQILGQGPKLLIQFQNNGVVDDSQLPKDRFSAERLKGVDSTLKIQPAKLEDSAVYLCASSPVVGTEAFFGQGTRLTVV.

CDR3 sequence: CASSVATGGAVSYEQYF. The CDR3, as DNA: TGTGCCAGCAGCGTAGCTACGGGGGGGGCAGTAAGCTACGAGCAGTACTTC. The chain carries TRBV9 and TRBJ2-7; 8 positions match TRBD2. This CDR3 is built from 17 residues. Germline loops: CDR1 SGDLS, CDR2 YYNGEE. The V gene end was trimmed by 0 bases and the J gene end by 3 bases; junction bases not matched to a gene: 11.

The J gene is TRBJ2-1, the V gene TRBV9; D is perhaps TRBD1 (5 bases). The CDR3 extends over 15 amino acids. Germline values: CDR1 SGDLS, CDR2 YYNGEE. Trimming took 9 bases from V and 1 from J, leaving 17 bases between them. The CDR3 loop is CANLGPYLSYNEQFF. The CDR3 coding sequence is TGTGCCAACCTGGGGCCCTACCTATCCTACAATGAGCAGTTCTTC.